The rows below give T cell receptor beta chains drawn from one sample of a study of T cell responses to AZD1222 COVID-19 vaccine. Method: immunoSEQ multiplex PCR; TCRdb's copy keeps in-frame clones and lacks some. Counted here are more than 95,000 clones, 70% to 90% occurring once; the ten biggest clones make up less than 2%. The specimen comprised peripheral blood, sampled on day 0 of AZD1222 vaccination. Receptor source: an adult in good health. The CDR3 runs from the conserved cysteine through the conserved F or W. Each record gives: V gene, clone size, J gene, D gene, CDR3 DNA, CDR3 protein. D genes are given only for firm matches. Only some rows state a clone size, as once, few, many or a class for expanded clones.

TRBV4-3	.	TRBJ2-1	.	TGCGCCAGCAGCCAAGATCCCGATGAGCAGTTCTTC	CASSQDPDEQFF
TRBV4-3	.	TRBJ2-5	.	TGCGCCAGCAGCCAGGGGGACGTCCCAGGAGAGACCCAGTACTTC	CASSQGDVPGETQYF
TRBV29-1	.	TRBJ1-1	.	TGCAGCGTTGAAGGGCAGGGAGACACTGAAGCTTTCTTT	CSVEGQGDTEAFF
TRBV28	.	TRBJ2-7	.	TGTGCCACGGGGGTTCCGTCCTACGAGCAGTACTTC	CATGVPSYEQYF
TRBV11-3	once	TRBJ1-5	.	TGTGCCAGCAGCTTGGGAGGGGGAAATCAGCCCCAGCATTTT	CASSLGGGNQPQHF
TRBV27	.	TRBJ2-2	TRBD2	TGTGCCAGCAGTTTCTCCACTAGCGGGAGTGTTGCCGGGGAGCTGTTTTTT	CASSFSTSGSVAGELFF
TRBV28	.	TRBJ2-7	TRBD2	TGTGCCAGCAGTTTGTTGGGGACTAGCGTCGAGCAGTACTTC	CASSLLGTSVEQYF
TRBV29-1	.	TRBJ1-2	TRBD1	TGCAGCGGGCTAGGGACAGACTATGGCTACACCTTC	CSGLGTDYGYTF
TRBV5-1	.	TRBJ2-7	TRBD1	TGCGCCAGCAGCCCCTGGACAGGGGGCCGTAATTACGAGCAGTACTTC	CASSPWTGGRNYEQYF
TRBV7-8	.	TRBJ2-1	.	TGTGCCAGCAGCTTAGTTGGGGGGCCCGACAATGAGCAGTTCTTC	CASSLVGGPDNEQFF
TRBV6-5	once	TRBJ2-7	TRBD2	TGTGCCAGCAGTTACTCGGTGGCGGGAGGATACGAGCAGTACTTC	CASSYSVAGGYEQYF
TRBV6-5	.	TRBJ2-1	.	TGTGCCAGCAGTTATGGGAACTTCGCCAATGAGCAGTTCTTC	CASSYGNFANEQFF
TRBV19	.	TRBJ2-1	TRBD2	TGTGCCAGTGGGAGCGGGACCTACAATGAGCAGTTCTTC	CASGSGTYNEQFF